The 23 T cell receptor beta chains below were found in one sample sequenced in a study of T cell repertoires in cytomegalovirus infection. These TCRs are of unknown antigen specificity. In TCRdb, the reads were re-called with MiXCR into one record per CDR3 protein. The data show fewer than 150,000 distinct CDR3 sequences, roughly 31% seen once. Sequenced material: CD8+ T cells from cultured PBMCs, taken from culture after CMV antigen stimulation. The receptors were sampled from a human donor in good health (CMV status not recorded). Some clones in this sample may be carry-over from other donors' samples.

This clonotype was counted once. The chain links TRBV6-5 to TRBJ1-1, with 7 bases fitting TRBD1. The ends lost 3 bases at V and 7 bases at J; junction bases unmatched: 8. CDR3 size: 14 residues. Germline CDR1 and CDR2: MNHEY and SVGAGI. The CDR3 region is CASSYGPQGVEAFF. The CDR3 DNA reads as TGTGCCAGCAGTTATGGCCCCCAGGGGGTTGAAGCTTTCTTT.

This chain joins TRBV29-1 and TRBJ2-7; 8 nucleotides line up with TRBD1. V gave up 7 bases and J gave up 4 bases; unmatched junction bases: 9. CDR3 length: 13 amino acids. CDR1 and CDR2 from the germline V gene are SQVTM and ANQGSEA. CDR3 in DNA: TGCAGCGCCACCGGGACAGGAGTTTACGAGCAGTACTTC. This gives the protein CSATGTGVYEQYF.

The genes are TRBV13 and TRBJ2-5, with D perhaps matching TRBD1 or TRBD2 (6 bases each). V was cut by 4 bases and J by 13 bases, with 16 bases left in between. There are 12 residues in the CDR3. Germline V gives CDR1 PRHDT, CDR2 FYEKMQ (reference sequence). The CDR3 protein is CASSYGGARWYF. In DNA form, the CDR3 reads TGTGCCAGCAGCTACGGGGGCGCTAGGTGGTACTTC.

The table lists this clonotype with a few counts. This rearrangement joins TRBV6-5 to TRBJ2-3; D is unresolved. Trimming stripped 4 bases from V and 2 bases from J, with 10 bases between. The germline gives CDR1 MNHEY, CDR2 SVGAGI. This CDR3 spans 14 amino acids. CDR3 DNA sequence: TGTGCCAGCAGTTCTCAGCCCTACACAGATACGCAGTATTTT. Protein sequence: CASSSQPYTDTQYF.

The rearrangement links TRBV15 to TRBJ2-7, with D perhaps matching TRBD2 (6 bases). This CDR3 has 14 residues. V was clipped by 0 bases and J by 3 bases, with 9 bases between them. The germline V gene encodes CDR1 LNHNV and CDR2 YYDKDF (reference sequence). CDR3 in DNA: TGTGCCACCAGCAGAGAGGGACTGATCTACGAGCAGTACTTC. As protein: CATSREGLIYEQYF.

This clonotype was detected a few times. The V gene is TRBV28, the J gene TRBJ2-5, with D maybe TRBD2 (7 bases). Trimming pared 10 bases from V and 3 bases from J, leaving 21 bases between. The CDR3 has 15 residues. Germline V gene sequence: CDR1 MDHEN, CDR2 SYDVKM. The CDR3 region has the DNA TGTGCCACTAAACGGGGGGCCCAGAGGGAAGAGACCCAGTACTTC. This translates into CATKRGAQREETQYF.

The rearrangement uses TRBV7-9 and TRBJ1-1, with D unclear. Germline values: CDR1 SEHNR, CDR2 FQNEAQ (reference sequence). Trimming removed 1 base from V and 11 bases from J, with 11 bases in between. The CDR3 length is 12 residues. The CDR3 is CASSLGPLPAFF. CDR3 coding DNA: TGTGCCAGCAGCTTAGGGCCTCTACCGGCTTTCTTT.

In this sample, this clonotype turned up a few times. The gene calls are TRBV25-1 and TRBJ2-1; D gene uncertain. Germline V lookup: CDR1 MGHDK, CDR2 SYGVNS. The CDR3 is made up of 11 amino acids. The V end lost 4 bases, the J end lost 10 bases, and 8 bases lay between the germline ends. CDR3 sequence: CASSAGNEQFF. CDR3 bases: TGTGCCAGCAGTGCAGGAAACGAGCAGTTCTTC. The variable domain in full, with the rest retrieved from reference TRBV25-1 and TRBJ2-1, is EADIYQTPRYLVIGTGKKITLECSQTMGHDKMYWYQQDPGMELHLIHYSYGVNSTEKGDLSSESTVSRIRTEHFPLTLESARPSHTSQYLCASSAGNEQFFGPGTRLTVL.

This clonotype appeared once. CDR3 DNA sequence: TGCAGTGCTGGAACCCGGACAGGTGGCTACGAGCAGTACTTC. The encoded protein is CSAGTRTGGYEQYF. This rearrangement joins TRBV20-1 to TRBJ2-7; 7 bases line up with TRBD1. CDR1 is DFQATT, CDR2 SNEGSKA, per germline (reference sequence). The J segment lost 3 bases and the V segment lost 5 bases, leaving 10 bases of the junction unmatched. This CDR3 is built from 14 residues.

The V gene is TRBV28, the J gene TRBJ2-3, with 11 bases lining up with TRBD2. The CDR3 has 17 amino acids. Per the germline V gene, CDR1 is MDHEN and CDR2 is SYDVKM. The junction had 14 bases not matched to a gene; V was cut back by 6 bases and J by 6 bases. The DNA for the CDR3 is TGTGCCAGCAGCAACGGGCCCGGGACTAGCGGATCCGATACGCAGTATTTT. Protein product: CASSNGPGTSGSDTQYF.

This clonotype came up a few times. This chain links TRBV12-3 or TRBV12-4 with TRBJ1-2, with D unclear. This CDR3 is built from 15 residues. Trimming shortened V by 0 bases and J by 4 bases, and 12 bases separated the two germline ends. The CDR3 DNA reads TGTGCCAGCAGTTTAGCGCCTGGGTTCGTCTATGGCTACACCTTC. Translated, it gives CASSLAPGFVYGYTF.

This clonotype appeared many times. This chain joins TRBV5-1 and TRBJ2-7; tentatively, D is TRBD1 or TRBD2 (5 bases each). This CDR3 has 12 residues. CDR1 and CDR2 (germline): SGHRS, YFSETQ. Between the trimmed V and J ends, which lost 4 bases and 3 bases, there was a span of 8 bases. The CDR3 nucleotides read TGCGCCAGCAGCGGGGACCTCTACGAGCAGTACTTC. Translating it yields CASSGDLYEQYF. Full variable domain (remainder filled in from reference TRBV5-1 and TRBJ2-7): KAGVTQTPRYLIKTRGQQVTLSCSPISGHRSVSWYQQTPGQGLQFLFEYFSETQRNKGNFPGRFSGRQFSNSRSEMNVSTLELGDSALYLCASSGDLYEQYFGPGTRLTVT.

As DNA, the CDR3 is TGCGCCAGCAGCCTTTCGGGACAACACTCTGGGGCCAACGTCCTGACTTTC. Its protein is CASSLSGQHSGANVLTF. The chain combines TRBV4-1 with TRBJ2-6; the D gene is possibly TRBD1 (6 bases). V lost 4 bases, J lost 0 bases, and 13 bases lay in between. Germline CDR1 and CDR2: MGHRA and YSYEKL. The CDR3 loop spans 17 amino acids.

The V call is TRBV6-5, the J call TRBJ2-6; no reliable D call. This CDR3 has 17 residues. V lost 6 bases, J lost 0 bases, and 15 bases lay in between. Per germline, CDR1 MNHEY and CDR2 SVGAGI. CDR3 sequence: CASRPAYTISGANVLTF. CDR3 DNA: TGTGCCAGCAGACCCGCCTACACAATCTCTGGGGCCAACGTCCTGACTTTC.

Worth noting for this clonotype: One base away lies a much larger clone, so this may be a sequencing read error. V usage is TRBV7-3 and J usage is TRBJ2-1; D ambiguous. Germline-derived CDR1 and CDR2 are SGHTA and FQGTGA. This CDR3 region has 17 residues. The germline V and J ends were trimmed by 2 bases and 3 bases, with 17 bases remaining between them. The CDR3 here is CASSLLPVQNDYNEQFF. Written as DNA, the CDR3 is TGTGCCAGCAGCTTACTACCGGTACAGAACGACTACAATGAGCAGTTCTTC.

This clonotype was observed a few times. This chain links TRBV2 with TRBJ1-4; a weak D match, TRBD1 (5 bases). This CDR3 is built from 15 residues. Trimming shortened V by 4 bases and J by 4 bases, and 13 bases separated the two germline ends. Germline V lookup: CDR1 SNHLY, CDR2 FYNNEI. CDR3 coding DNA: TGTGCCAGCAGTGTTGGAGGGACGGATAATGAAAAACTGTTTTTT. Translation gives CASSVGGTDNEKLFF.

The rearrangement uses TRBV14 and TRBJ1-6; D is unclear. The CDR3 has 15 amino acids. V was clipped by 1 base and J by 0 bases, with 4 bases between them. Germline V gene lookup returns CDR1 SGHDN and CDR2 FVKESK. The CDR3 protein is CASSQGSSYNSPLHF. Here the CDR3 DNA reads TGTGCCAGCAGCCAAGGGAGCTCCTATAATTCACCCCTCCACTTT.

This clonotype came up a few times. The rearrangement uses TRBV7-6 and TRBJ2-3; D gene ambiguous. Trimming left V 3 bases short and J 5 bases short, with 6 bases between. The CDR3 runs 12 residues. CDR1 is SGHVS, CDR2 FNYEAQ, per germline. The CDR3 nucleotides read TGTGCCAGCAGCTTGGGTATAGATACGCAGTATTTT. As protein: CASSLGIDTQYF. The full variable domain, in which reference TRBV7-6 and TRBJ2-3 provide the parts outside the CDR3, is GAGVSQSPRYKVTKRGQDVALRCDPISGHVSLYWYRQALGQGPEFLTYFNYEAQQDKSGLPNDRFSAERPEGSISTLTIQRTEQRDSAMYRCASSLGIDTQYFGPGTRLTVL.

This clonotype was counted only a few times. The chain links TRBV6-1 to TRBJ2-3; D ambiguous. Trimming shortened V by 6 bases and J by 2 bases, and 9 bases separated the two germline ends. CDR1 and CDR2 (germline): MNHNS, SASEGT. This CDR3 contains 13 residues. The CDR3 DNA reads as TGTGCCAGCAGAACGGAGTACACAGATACGCAGTATTTT. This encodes CASRTEYTDTQYF.

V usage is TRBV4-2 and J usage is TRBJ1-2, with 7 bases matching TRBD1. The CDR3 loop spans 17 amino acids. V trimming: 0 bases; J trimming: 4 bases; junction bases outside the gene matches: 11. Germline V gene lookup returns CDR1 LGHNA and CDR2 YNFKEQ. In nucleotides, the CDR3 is TGTGCCAGCAGCCAAGATCGGGGGGGACAGAGTCCCTATGGCTACACCTTC. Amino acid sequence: CASSQDRGGQSPYGYTF.

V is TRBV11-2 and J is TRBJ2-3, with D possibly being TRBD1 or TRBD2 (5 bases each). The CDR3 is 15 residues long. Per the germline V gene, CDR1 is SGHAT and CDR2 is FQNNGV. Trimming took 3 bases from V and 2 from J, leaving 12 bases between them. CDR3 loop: CASSFRDHHTDTQYF. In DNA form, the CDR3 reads TGTGCCAGCAGCTTCCGGGACCATCACACAGATACGCAGTATTTT. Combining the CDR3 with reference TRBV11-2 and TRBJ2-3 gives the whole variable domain EAGVAQSPRYKIIEKRQSVAFWCNPISGHATLYWYQQILGQGPKLLIQFQNNGVVDDSQLPKDRFSAERLKGVDSTLKIQPAKLEDSAVYLCASSFRDHHTDTQYFGPGTRLTVL.

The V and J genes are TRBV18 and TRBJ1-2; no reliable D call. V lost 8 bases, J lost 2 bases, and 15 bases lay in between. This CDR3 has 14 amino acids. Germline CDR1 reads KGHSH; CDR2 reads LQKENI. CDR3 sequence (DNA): TGTGCCAGCCAAACAGACCTATCCAACTATGGCTACACCTTC. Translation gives CASQTDLSNYGYTF.

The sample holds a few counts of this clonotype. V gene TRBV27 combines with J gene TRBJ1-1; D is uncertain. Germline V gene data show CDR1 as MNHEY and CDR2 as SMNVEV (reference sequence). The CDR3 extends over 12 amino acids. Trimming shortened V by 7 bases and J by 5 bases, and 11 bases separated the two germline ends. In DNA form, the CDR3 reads TGTGCCAGCAAGGCTTCGGGTACTGAAGCTTTCTTT. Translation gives CASKASGTEAFF.